The 5 T cell receptor beta chains given below trace back to one sample, sequenced in a study of response to subunit inactivated influenza vaccine. One entry per CDR3 protein, called by TCRdb with MiXCR from the RT-PCR reads. The sample carries 290,000 or so distinct CDR3 sequences, approximately 23% recorded once. The sequencing used PBMCs from blood, collected around 22 months after vaccination. These receptors came from a man aged 50-75 years who received an inactivated influenza vaccine.

The chain employs TRBV9 and TRBJ1-5; 8 positions agree with TRBD1. The V gene's germline CDR1 is SGDLS and CDR2 YYNGEE. The ends lost 3 bases at V and 3 bases at J; junction bases unmatched: 5. This CDR3 has 15 amino acids. CDR3 in amino acids: CASSGGQGLNQPQHF. The CDR3 nucleotides read TGTGCCAGCAGCGGCGGACAGGGCCTCAATCAGCCCCAGCATTTT.

The chain joins TRBV11-1 to TRBJ1-3; TRBD1 agrees at 8 bases. Looked up from germline, CDR1 is SGHAT and CDR2 is FQDESV (reference sequence). This CDR3 is built from 19 residues. V shed 3 bases, J shed 0 bases, and the junction held 13 bases outside the gene matches. The CDR3 spells CASSFSDRGRSNSGNTIYF. CDR3 coding DNA: TGTGCCAGCAGCTTTAGTGACAGGGGCCGATCTAACTCTGGAAACACCATATATTTT.

The chain combines TRBV18 with TRBJ1-1; D perhaps matches TRBD1 (5 bases). Germline V gene data show CDR1 as KGHSH and CDR2 as LQKENI. V was cut by 1 base and J by 5 bases, with 17 bases left in between. The CDR3 contains 16 residues. The chain's CDR3 is CASSPLTGGRGTEAFF. The CDR3 DNA follows: TGTGCCAGCTCACCACTTACAGGCGGCCGGGGGACTGAAGCTTTCTTT. Supplemented by reference TRBV18 and TRBJ1-1, the full variable domain reads NAGVMQNPRHLVRRRGQEARLRCSPMKGHSHVYWYRQLPEEGLKFMVYLQKENIIDESGMPKERFSAEFPKEGPSILRIQQVVRGDSAAYFCASSPLTGGRGTEAFFGQGTRLTVV.

This clonotype has more than one count but fewer than ten. J is TRBJ1-2 and V is TRBV9, with TRBD1 as a possible D gene (5 bases). The germline V gene encodes CDR1 SGDLS and CDR2 YYNGEE. V lost 3 bases and J lost 4, with 10 bases in between. The CDR3 has 13 residues. This chain's CDR3 is CASSAGRGYGYTF. The CDR3 DNA reads TGTGCCAGCAGCGCTGGGAGGGGCTATGGCTACACCTTC. The full variable domain, its missing parts supplied by reference TRBV9 and TRBJ1-2, is DSGVTQTPKHLITATGQRVTLRCSPRSGDLSVYWYQQSLDQGLQFLIQYYNGEERAKGNILERFSAQQFPDLHSELNLSSLELGDSALYFCASSAGRGYGYTFGSGTRLTVV.

This clonotype came up a few times. This sequence joins TRBV7-6 and TRBJ1-2, with 7 bases lining up with TRBD1. Germline V gene data show CDR1 as SGHVS and CDR2 as FNYEAQ. The J segment lost 6 bases and the V segment lost 0 bases, leaving 7 bases of the junction unmatched. This CDR3 has 15 amino acids. The CDR3 spells CASSLAETGMDGYTF. The CDR3 coding sequence is TGTGCCAGCAGCTTAGCCGAGACAGGGATGGATGGCTACACCTTC.